This entry features one T cell receptor (beta chain) sequence. One end of the junction does not line up with germline, which may come from a read error. The entry originates in a study of blood T cell repertoires in COVID-19. Profiling relied on immunoSEQ multiplex PCR, and the TCRdb table lists in-frame clones only, not all of them. Counted here are tens of thousands of clones, roughly four fifths occurring once; the ten biggest clones make up approximately 35%. Germline V CDR1 and CDR2: SSHAT, FNYEAQ (reference sequence). The CDR3 runs to 15 residues. The rearrangement joins TRBV7-7 to TRBJ2-5, with D possibly being TRBD1 (5 bases). The origin of this receptor is a man aged 70 or older with acute or convalescent COVID-19. The source material was peripheral blood. Here the CDR3 DNA reads TGTGCTAGCAGCTTAGCTGGCAGGGTCGAGGAGACCCAGTACTTC. It codes for CASSLAGRVEETQYF.